This T cell receptor beta chain was obtained from a study of Ad26.COV2.S vaccination and SARS-CoV-2 variants. Data came from immunoSEQ multiplex PCR; TCRdb stores just in-frame clones and leaves some out. The sample holds 400,000 to 500,000 clones, roughly nine tenths seen once. As to treatment: 15 to 20 received Ad26.COV2.S at low or high dose, single or two shots; several received placebo; per-sample allocation not given. Sampling happened 63 days after the first vaccine or placebo injection. Germline CDR1 SGHDT, CDR2 YYEEEE. The CDR3 is 14 residues long. The V gene lost 4 bases and the J gene lost 4 bases, with 14 bases spanning the gap. This clone was detected a few times.

The sequencing here drew on peripheral blood, taken in a trial of Ad26.COV2.S vaccine versus placebo. This rearrangement joins TRBV5-6 to TRBJ1-2; D unclear. This clonotype originated in a person aged 18-60 years who received the Ad26.COV2.S COVID-19 vaccine or a placebo. CDR3 bases: TGTGCCAGCAGCCTTGGGCGGAACGCCTATGGCTACACCTTC. Amino acids: CASSLGRNAYGYTF.